These 4 T cell receptor beta chains were sequenced from one sample in a study of tumor and adjacent non-tumor tissue in lung cancer. TCRbeta libraries were built with three rounds of nested PCR, modified from ARM-PCR. A single record per CDR3 protein comes from TCRdb applying MiXCR to the multiplex PCR reads. The table has approximately 90,000 distinct CDR3 sequences, more than 75% seen once. The template was RNA from unsorted bulk tissue. More than 3 cm separated this lung sample from the edge of the tumor. Sequenced sample: distant non-tumor lung tissue. The receptors shown here come from a woman aged 45-65 years with non-small cell lung cancer.

Turning to this clonotype: It is likely a read error, because the conserved phenylalanine at the end of the CDR3 is missing. The chain carries TRBV7-9 and TRBJ2-7; no clear D gene. The ends were cut back, 3 bases at V and 2 bases at J, with 8 bases in the middle. The germline gives CDR1 SEHNR, CDR2 FQNEAQ (reference sequence). The CDR3 covers 13 residues. CDR3 bases: TGTGCCAGCAGCTTGCGGAGAACCTACGAGCAGTACTGC. Translating gives CASSLRRTYEQYC.

Points on this clonotype: Lacking the conserved final phenylalanine or tryptophan, this CDR3 likely reflects a read error. The chain has TRBV29-1 and TRBJ2-1, with 8 bases identical to TRBD1. The CDR3 covers 15 residues. From germline, CDR1 is SQVTM and CDR2 ANQGSEA. In DNA, the CDR3 is TGTAGCGTTGGTTTACCCGGACAGGGTCGGAATGAGCAGTTCTTG. It is translated as CSVGLPGQGRNEQFL.

Notes on this clonotype: This may be a read error, as it is one base from a much larger clone. This chain joins TRBV28 and TRBJ1-2, with D maybe TRBD1 (6 bases). The CDR3 loop spans 14 amino acids. Germline values: CDR1 MDHEN, CDR2 SYDVKM. Trimming removed 4 bases at V and 3 bases at J, with 12 bases between. CDR3 loop: CASSSAGVDYGYTF. The CDR3 DNA reads TGTGCCAGCAGTTCGGCAGGGGTGGACTATGGCTACACCTTC.

To note about this clonotype: In this CDR3 the conserved last residue, phenylalanine or tryptophan, is missing, so a read error is likely. The DNA is left out, because the CDR3 cannot be placed on it with certainty; the CDR3 is given as TCRdb lists it. The chain uses TRBV20-1 and TRBJ2-3; TRBD2, the table's D call, lacks a check against the DNA. Germline V gene lookup returns CDR1 DFQATT and CDR2 SNEGSKA (reference sequence). The CDR3 is 18 amino acids long, termini counted. The CDR3 protein is CSARVVGLAGGSTDTRYS.